Below are 5 T cell receptor beta chains sequenced from a single sample in a study of T cells in Graves' hyperthyroidism and ophthalmopathy. Amplification targeted TCR beta CDR3 regions from RNA transcripts. During a first-round RT-PCR of the TCR CDR3, the HTBI primer set was used. Using its own MiXCR run on the multiplex PCR reads, TCRdb lists one record per CDR3 protein. The data show about 600,000 distinct CDR3 sequences, approximately 16% seen once. Sequencing was carried out using blood. The receptor source for this set is a woman aged 40 to 55 with Graves' ophthalmopathy.

This clonotype was seen at least ten times. This rearrangement joins TRBV7-3 to TRBJ2-1; TRBD2 matches at 7 bases. The CDR3 spans 15 residues. The germline gives CDR1 SGHTA, CDR2 FQGTGA. V gave up 5 bases and J gave up 7 bases; unmatched junction bases: 11. The CDR3 loop is CASSPFTGGINEQFF. For the CDR3, the DNA is TGTGCCAGCAGCCCATTTACGGGAGGTATAAATGAGCAGTTCTTC.

Ten or more counts support this clonotype. The chain employs TRBV5-1 and TRBJ2-2; D might be TRBD2 (6 bases). CDR3 length: 17 amino acids. The germline V gene encodes CDR1 SGHRS and CDR2 YFSETQ. With 3 bases removed from V and 3 bases from J, the gap between germline ends came to 18 bases. The CDR3 nucleotides read TGCGCCAGCAGCTCCCTGGGGACTGGCGCCGACACCGGGGAGCTGTTTTTT. This sequence encodes CASSSLGTGADTGELFF. Filled out from reference TRBV5-1 and TRBJ2-2, the complete variable domain reads KAGVTQTPRYLIKTRGQQVTLSCSPISGHRSVSWYQQTPGQGLQFLFEYFSETQRNKGNFPGRFSGRQFSNSRSEMNVSTLELGDSALYLCASSSLGTGADTGELFFGEGSRLTVL.

Only a few counts were recorded for this clonotype. This CDR3 is CAISDKGQAYEQYF. CDR3 coding DNA: TGTGCCATCAGTGATAAGGGACAGGCCTACGAGCAGTACTTC. The chain couples TRBV10-3 to TRBJ2-7; TRBD1 matches at 8 bases. The CDR3 sequence is 14 residues long. The germline V gene encodes CDR1 ENHRY and CDR2 SYGVKD. The V and J ends lost 3 bases and 2 bases, in that order; junction bases with no gene match: 3.

This clonotype came up many times. V and J are TRBV30 and TRBJ2-5, with 10 bases matching TRBD1. CDR3 length: 14 amino acids. V trimming: 4 bases; J trimming: 5 bases; junction bases outside the gene matches: 7. In germline, CDR1 is GTSNPN, CDR2 SVGIG (reference sequence). CDR3 protein: CAWKLPGQGETQYF. CDR3 DNA sequence: TGTGCCTGGAAGCTACCGGGACAGGGGGAGACCCAGTACTTC.

This chain uses TRBV2 with TRBJ2-2, with 12 bases identical to TRBD2. The CDR3 is 18 residues long. V shed 6 bases and J 1 base; nucleotides not matched to a gene: 9. Germline loops: CDR1 SNHLY, CDR2 FYNNEI. CDR3 nucleotides: TGTGCCAGCAGAAGGGGACTAGCGGGCAACCGGAACACCGGGGAGCTGTTTTTT. Translation: CASRRGLAGNRNTGELFF.